This T cell receptor (beta chain) originates from a study of response to subunit inactivated influenza vaccine. A remark on this clonotype: The target antigen is unknown.

V trimming: 3 bases; J trimming: 3 bases; junction bases outside the gene matches: 7. CDR1 is KGHDR and CDR2 is SFDVKD in the germline V gene. The length of the CDR3 is 16 residues. Study findings and constraints: Authors suggested each seasonal influenza vaccination recruits few new T cells.

TCRdb used MiXCR to reprocess the RT-PCR reads, holding one entry per CDR3 protein. The sample has fewer than 800,000 distinct CDR3 sequences; approximately 14% are singletons. The J gene is TRBJ2-3, the V gene TRBV24-1; the match to TRBD1 covers 8 bases. The TCR sequence derives from a man aged 50 to 59 who received an inactivated influenza vaccine. This material consisted of PBMCs from blood, taken 11 to 12 days after vaccination. CDR3 residues: CATSDAVRGRTDTQYF. The CDR3 coding sequence is TGTGCCACCAGTGATGCTGTCAGGGGGCGAACAGATACGCAGTATTTT.